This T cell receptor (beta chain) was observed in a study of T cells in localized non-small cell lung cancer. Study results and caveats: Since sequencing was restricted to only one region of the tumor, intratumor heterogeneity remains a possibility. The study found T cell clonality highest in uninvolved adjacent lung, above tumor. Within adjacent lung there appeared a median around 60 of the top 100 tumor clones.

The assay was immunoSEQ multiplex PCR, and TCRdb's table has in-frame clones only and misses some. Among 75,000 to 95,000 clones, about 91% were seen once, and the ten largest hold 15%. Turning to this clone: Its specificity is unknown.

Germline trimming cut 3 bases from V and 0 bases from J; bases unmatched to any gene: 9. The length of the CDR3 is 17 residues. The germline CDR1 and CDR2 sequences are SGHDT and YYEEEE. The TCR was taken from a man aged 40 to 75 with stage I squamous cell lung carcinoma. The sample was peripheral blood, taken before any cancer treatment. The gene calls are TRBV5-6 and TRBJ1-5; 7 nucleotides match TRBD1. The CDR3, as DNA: TGTGCCAGCAGCTCAAGACAGGGTAAATATAGCAATCAGCCCCAGCATTTT. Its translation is CASSSRQGKYSNQPQHF.